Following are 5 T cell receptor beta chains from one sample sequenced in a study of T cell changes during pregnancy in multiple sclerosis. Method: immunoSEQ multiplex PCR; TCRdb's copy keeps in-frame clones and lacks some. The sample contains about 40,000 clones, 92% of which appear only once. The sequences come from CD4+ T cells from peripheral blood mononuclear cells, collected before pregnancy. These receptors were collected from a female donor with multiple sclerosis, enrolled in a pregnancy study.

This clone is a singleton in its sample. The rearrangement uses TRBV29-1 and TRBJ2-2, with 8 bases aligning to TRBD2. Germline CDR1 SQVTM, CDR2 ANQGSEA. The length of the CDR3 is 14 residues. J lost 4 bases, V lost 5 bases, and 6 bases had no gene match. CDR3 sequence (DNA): TGCAGCGTTAGGCTAGCGGGTGCCACCGGGGAGCTGTTTTTT. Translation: CSVRLAGATGELFF.

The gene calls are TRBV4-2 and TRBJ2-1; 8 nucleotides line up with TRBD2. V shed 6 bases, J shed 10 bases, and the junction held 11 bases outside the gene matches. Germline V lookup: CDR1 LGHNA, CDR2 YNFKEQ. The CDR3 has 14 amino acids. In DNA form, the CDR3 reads TGTGCCAGCAGTCCGAGCGGGAGACTAGGGGAGCAGTTCTTC. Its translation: CASSPSGRLGEQFF.

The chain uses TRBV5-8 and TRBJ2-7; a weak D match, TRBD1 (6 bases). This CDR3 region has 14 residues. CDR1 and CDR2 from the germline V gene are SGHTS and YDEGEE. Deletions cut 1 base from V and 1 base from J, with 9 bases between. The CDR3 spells CASSLTGPSYEQYF. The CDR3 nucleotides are TGTGCCAGCAGCTTGACAGGGCCATCCTACGAGCAGTACTTC.

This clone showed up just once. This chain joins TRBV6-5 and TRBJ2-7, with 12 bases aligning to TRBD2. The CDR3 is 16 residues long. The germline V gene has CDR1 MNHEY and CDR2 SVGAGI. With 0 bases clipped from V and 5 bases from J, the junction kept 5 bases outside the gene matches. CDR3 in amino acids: CASSYSSSGRANEQYF. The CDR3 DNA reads TGTGCCAGCAGTTACTCTTCTAGCGGGAGGGCCAACGAGCAGTACTTC.

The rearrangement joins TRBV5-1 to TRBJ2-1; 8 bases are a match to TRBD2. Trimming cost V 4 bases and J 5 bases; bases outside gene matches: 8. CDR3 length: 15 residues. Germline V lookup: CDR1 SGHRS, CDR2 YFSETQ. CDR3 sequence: CASSRLGTRDNEQFF. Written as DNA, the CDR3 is TGCGCCAGCAGCCGCCTTGGGACTAGAGACAATGAGCAGTTCTTC.